A selection of T cell receptor beta chains follows, all from one sample in a study of T cell responses to AZD1222 COVID-19 vaccine. TCRdb keeps only in-frame clones here, not all; method: immunoSEQ multiplex PCR. The sample has approximately 150,000 clones; about 92% are singletons. Sequencing used peripheral blood, obtained on day 0 of AZD1222 vaccination. These receptors all stem from an adult in good health. Both conserved end residues are part of each CDR3. A D gene is named only where the DNA matches it firmly. The listing skips clone size in some rows; elsewhere it reads once, few, many or a size class.

NA TRBJ1-2 TRBV9 NA TGTGCCAGCAGCCCACGAGGGGGGGCTGGCTACACCTTC CASSPRGGAGYTF
NA TRBJ2-1 TRBV11-1 once TGTGCCAGCAGTTCGACTAGCTCCTACAATGAGCAGTTCTTC CASSSTSSYNEQFF
NA TRBJ2-7 TRBV4-2 NA TGTGCCAGCAGCCAAGACAGGAACGCCTACGAGCAGTACTTC CASSQDRNAYEQYF
TRBD2 TRBJ2-6 TRBV19 NA TGTGCCAGTATGAGGGGACTACTTTCCTCTGGGGCCAACGTCCTGACTTTC CASMRGLLSSGANVLTF
TRBD1 TRBJ1-2 TRBV12-3/TRBV12-4 once TGTGCCAGCAGTCGACAGGGGTCTCATGGCTACACCTTC CASSRQGSHGYTF
NA TRBJ1-2 TRBV4-3 NA TGCGCCAGCAGCCAAGATCGGGTCTTGGTGGAATATGGCTACACCTTC CASSQDRVLVEYGYTF
NA TRBJ2-2 TRBV19 NA TGTGCCAGTAGTCTAGGTGTATCGGAAACCGGGGAGCTGTTTTTT CASSLGVSETGELFF
NA TRBJ2-1 TRBV10-3 NA TGTGCCCCCGGGCGAATATCGGATGAGCAGTTCTTC CAPGRISDEQFF
NA TRBJ1-5 TRBV6-1 NA TGTGCCAGCAGTGAGCTCAGTTCCCCGGGTAATCAGCCCCAGCATTTT CASSELSSPGNQPQHF
TRBD2 TRBJ2-3 TRBV4-1 once TGCGCCAGCAGCCATCTAGCGGGGAGCACAGATACGCAGTATTTT CASSHLAGSTDTQYF
NA TRBJ1-1 TRBV14 NA TGTGCCAGCAGCCAAAGCAGACCGAACACTGAAGCTTTCTTT CASSQSRPNTEAFF
NA TRBJ1-1 TRBV6-5 NA TGTGCCAGCAGCCCCGCAAGCCTGAACACTGAAGCTTTCTTT CASSPASLNTEAFF
NA TRBJ1-1 TRBV4-2 NA TGTGCCAGCAGCCGCCTCCCCGACACTGAAGCTTTCTTT CASSRLPDTEAFF
NA TRBJ1-2 TRBV14 NA TGTGCCAGCAGCCCCTCTGGAACGGAAGGGATTGGCTACACCTTC CASSPSGTEGIGYTF
TRBD1 TRBJ1-2 TRBV28 NA TGTGCCGGCGGACAGGCTCTACGGGGCTATGGCTACACCTTC CAGGQALRGYGYTF
NA TRBJ1-1 TRBV29-1 NA TGCAGCGTTGCCGCCATAAAGAACACTGAAGCTTTCTTT CSVAAIKNTEAFF
TRBD2 TRBJ2-1 TRBV29-1 NA TGCAGCGTTGTTACCCCTTTGAGCGGGGAAGACAATGAGCAGTTCTTC CSVVTPLSGEDNEQFF
NA TRBJ1-1 TRBV6-5 NA TGTGCCAGCAGTTCATCAAGGACTGAAGCTTTCTTT CASSSSRTEAFF
NA TRBJ1-2 TRBV12-3/TRBV12-4 NA TGTGCCAGCAGTTTTGGGTTCCCCTATGGCTACACCTTC CASSFGFPYGYTF
TRBD2 TRBJ2-3 TRBV6-6 NA TGTGCCAGCAGTCCCCTCGGGGGGGGTTTCGGCACAGATACGCAGTATTTT CASSPLGGGFGTDTQYF
TRBD2 TRBJ2-5 TRBV7-8 NA TGTGCCAGCAGGCGTAGCGGGGGGCCGGAGACCCAGTACTTC CASRRSGGPETQYF
NA TRBJ1-2 TRBV28 NA TGTGCCAGCAGTTTACTGGACAGATACTATGGCTACACCTTC CASSLLDRYYGYTF
NA TRBJ2-2 TRBV7-3 NA TGTGCCAGCAGCTCCGGGACGGACGGCACCGGGGAGCTGTTTTTT CASSSGTDGTGELFF
NA TRBJ2-7 TRBV18 NA TGTGCCAGCTCAATGAGCGGCTACGAGCAGTACTTC CASSMSGYEQYF
TRBD1 TRBJ2-3 TRBV7-3 NA TGTGCCAGCAGCCCCACAGGGGGCGCATCACAAGATACGCAGTATTTT CASSPTGGASQDTQYF
NA TRBJ1-3 TRBV21-1 once TGTGCCAGCCGCGCGGGGCAGGCTGGAAACACCATATATTTT CASRAGQAGNTIYF
NA TRBJ2-7 TRBV6-2/TRBV6-3 NA TGTGCCAGCAGTCTACAGAGCTCCTACGAGCAGTACTTC CASSLQSSYEQYF
NA TRBJ2-2 TRBV2 NA TGTGCCAGCAACACCCCTCGGGATACCGGGGAGCTGTTTTTT CASNTPRDTGELFF
NA TRBJ1-1 TRBV4-1 once TGCGCCAGCAGAGACCTGGGCAGGATGATGAACACTGAAGCTTTCTTT CASRDLGRMMNTEAFF